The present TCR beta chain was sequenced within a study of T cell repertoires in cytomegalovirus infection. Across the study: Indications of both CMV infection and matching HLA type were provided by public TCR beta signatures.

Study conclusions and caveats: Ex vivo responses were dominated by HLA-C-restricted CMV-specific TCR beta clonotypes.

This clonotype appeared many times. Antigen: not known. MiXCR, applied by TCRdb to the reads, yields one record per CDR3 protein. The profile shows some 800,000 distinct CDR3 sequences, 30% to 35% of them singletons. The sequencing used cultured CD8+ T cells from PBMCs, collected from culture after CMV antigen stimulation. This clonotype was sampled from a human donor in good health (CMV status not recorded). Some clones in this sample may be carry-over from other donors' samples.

Here the CDR3 DNA reads TGTGCCAGCAGCTTAGGTTGGAGTGAGCAGTTCTTC. Its translation is CASSLGWSEQFF. The chain couples TRBV7-2 to TRBJ2-1, with D hard to call. V lost 1 base and J 9 bases, leaving 7 bases between the germline ends. Germline V gene data show CDR1 as SGHTA and CDR2 as FQGNSA. CDR3 length equals 12 residues.